The present TCR beta chain was sequenced within a study of blood T cell repertoires in COVID-19. Study summary: Acute and convalescent COVID-19 samples came from the United States, Italy and Spain. PBMCs, B-cell-depleted T cells, or T cells provided the cDNA or gDNA that made up the material.

Original methodology: Scientists estimated how many nucleated cells there were by amplifying reference gene primers. Assay used: immunoSEQ multiplex PCR; TCRdb lists only in-frame clones, some missing. That table is the source of V, J and clone size, and D and trimming were worked out from the DNA. This table holds 120,000 or so clones, 80% to 90% found once. Sequences were obtained from peripheral blood. The TCR comes from a man aged 80 or over with active or convalescent COVID-19.

CDR3 coding DNA: TGCAGCGGAAGACAGGGTTCGGAAGGCTACACCTTC. Encoded protein: CSGRQGSEGYTF. This chain links TRBV29-1 with TRBJ1-2; TRBD1 matches 7 bases. J was trimmed by 8 bases and V by 7 bases; bases with no gene match: 10. CDR3 size: 12 residues. Germline V lookup: CDR1 SQVTM, CDR2 ANQGSEA.